The 29 T cell receptor beta chains below all came from one sample that was sequenced in a study of follicular helper T cells after annual influenza vaccination. Stated time point: 2014-2015 season, 7 days after vaccination. The protocol was immunoSEQ multiplex PCR, while the TCRdb copy is restricted to in-frame clones and leaves out a portion. Here the sample spans some 3,900 clones, 82% being singletons. Sequenced material: CXCR5- memory CD4+ T cells sorted from blood, taken 7 days after influenza vaccination. The receptors were sampled from an adult who received the influenza vaccine.

This rearrangement joins TRBV28 to TRBJ1-3, with D tentatively TRBD1 (6 bases). The CDR3 runs to 15 residues. V lost 5 bases, J lost 1 base, and 12 bases lay in between. CDR1 is MDHEN, CDR2 SYDVKM, per germline. The CDR3 DNA follows: TGTGCCAGCAGTCCTGGGGGCGCTTCTGGAAACACCATATATTTT. Protein: CASSPGGASGNTIYF.

CDR3 sequence reads: CASTPWGLAGGILGSTDTQYF. In DNA, the CDR3 is TGTGCCAGTACCCCATGGGGACTAGCGGGGGGCATTCTCGGTAGCACAGATACGCAGTATTTT. This chain links TRBV19 with TRBJ2-3; 15 bases line up with TRBD2. The V segment lost 7 bases and the J segment 0 bases; nucleotides outside the gene matches: 17. The CDR3 spans 21 residues. The germline gives CDR1 LNHDA, CDR2 SQIVND (reference sequence). The full variable domain, its missing parts supplied by reference TRBV19 and TRBJ2-3, is DGGITQSPKYLFRKEGQNVTLSCEQNLNHDAMYWYRQDPGQGLRLIYYSQIVNDFQKGDIAEGYSVSREKKESFPLTVTSAQKNPTAFYLCASTPWGLAGGILGSTDTQYFGPGTRLTVL.

The chain uses TRBV5-1 and TRBJ2-5, with 7 bases matching TRBD1. Germline CDR1 reads SGHRS; CDR2 reads YFSETQ. CDR3 length equals 15 residues. Unmatched junction bases numbered 4, after V lost 0 bases and J lost 2 bases. CDR3: CASSLGDRGQETQYF. The DNA for the CDR3 is TGCGCCAGCAGCTTGGGGGACAGAGGACAAGAGACCCAGTACTTC.

V is TRBV7-9 and J is TRBJ2-5; no clear D gene. Trimming took 2 bases from V and 0 from J, leaving 13 bases between them. The CDR3 totals 16 residues. Germline V gene sequence: CDR1 SEHNR, CDR2 FQNEAQ (reference sequence). CDR3 protein: CASSLSWAFDQETQYF. CDR3 nucleotide sequence: TGTGCCAGCAGCTTATCGTGGGCGTTTGACCAAGAGACCCAGTACTTC.

This chain uses TRBV25-1 with TRBJ2-7, with 7 bases aligning to TRBD2. CDR3 length: 14 amino acids. V gave up 7 bases and J gave up 0 bases; unmatched junction bases: 6. Germline CDR1 and CDR2: MGHDK and SYGVNS. CDR3 in DNA: TGTGCCAGCACGCCCGGGGGGAGCTCCTACGAGCAGTACTTC. This sequence encodes CASTPGGSSYEQYF.

This sequence joins TRBV27 and TRBJ2-7; D is undetermined. The CDR3 spans 13 residues. From germline, CDR1 is MNHEY and CDR2 SMNVEV (reference sequence). The germline V and J ends were trimmed by 3 bases and 0 bases, with 6 bases remaining between them. The CDR3 protein is CASSFLSSYEQYF. The CDR3 nucleotides are TGTGCCAGCAGTTTCCTCAGCTCCTACGAGCAGTACTTC.

The CDR3: CASSQDTYQPQHF. The CDR3 DNA is TGTGCCAGCAGCCAAGATACCTATCAGCCCCAGCATTTT. The chain is built from TRBV14 and TRBJ1-5, with D uncertain. CDR1 is SGHDN, CDR2 FVKESK, per germline. The CDR3 length is 13 residues. The germline V and J ends were trimmed by 0 bases and 5 bases, with 5 bases remaining between them.

The chain joins TRBV18 to TRBJ1-2, with a tentative D call TRBD1 (5 bases). Germline assignment: CDR1 KGHSH and CDR2 LQKENI. V lost 4 bases and J 7 bases, leaving 10 bases between the germline ends. The CDR3 contains 12 residues. CDR3 region: CASSRGSGGYTF. The CDR3 region has the DNA TGTGCCAGCTCACGGGGGTCTGGTGGCTACACCTTC. The variable domain in full, completed from reference TRBV18 and TRBJ1-2, reads NAGVMQNPRHLVRRRGQEARLRCSPMKGHSHVYWYRQLPEEGLKFMVYLQKENIIDESGMPKERFSAEFPKEGPSILRIQQVVRGDSAAYFCASSRGSGGYTFGSGTRLTVV.

In its sample, this clone was seen a few times. The chain combines TRBV7-3 with TRBJ1-6; 7 bases align to TRBD1. The CDR3 totals 14 residues. In germline, CDR1 is SGHTA, CDR2 FQGTGA. The V gene end was trimmed by 3 bases and the J gene end by 10 bases; junction bases not matched to a gene: 6. CDR3 sequence reads: CASSLTGFQSPLHF. For the CDR3, the DNA is TGTGCCAGCAGCTTGACAGGGTTCCAGTCACCCCTCCACTTT.

This rearrangement joins TRBV7-9 to TRBJ1-4; 7 bases agree with TRBD1. The CDR3 length is 16 residues. Germline V lookup: CDR1 SEHNR, CDR2 FQNEAQ (reference sequence). Losses at the gene ends were 5 bases for V and 6 bases for J; bases not matched to a gene: 12. This CDR3 is CASSPKTGTAYEKLFF. Written as DNA, the CDR3 is TGTGCCAGCAGCCCAAAAACCGGGACAGCATATGAAAAACTGTTTTTT.

This sequence joins TRBV9 and TRBJ2-3; D uncertain. Trimming removed 3 bases from V and 6 bases from J, with 17 bases in between. CDR1 SGDLS and CDR2 YYNGEE come from the germline V gene. CDR3 length equals 15 residues. The CDR3 protein is CASSGPPGRWDTQYF. The CDR3 DNA follows: TGTGCCAGCAGCGGCCCCCCGGGCCGGTGGGATACGCAGTATTTT. Combining the CDR3 with reference TRBV9 and TRBJ2-3 gives the whole variable domain DSGVTQTPKHLITATGQRVTLRCSPRSGDLSVYWYQQSLDQGLQFLIQYYNGEERAKGNILERFSAQQFPDLHSELNLSSLELGDSALYFCASSGPPGRWDTQYFGPGTRLTVL.

V gene TRBV28 combines with J gene TRBJ2-1, with TRBD1 as a possible D gene (6 bases). This CDR3 is built from 13 residues. Per germline, CDR1 MDHEN and CDR2 SYDVKM. V was pared by 5 bases and J by 7 bases, with 12 bases between. The CDR3, as DNA: TGTGCCAGCAGTCTAACAGGGTATAATGAGCAGTTCTTC. It encodes CASSLTGYNEQFF.

The rearrangement uses TRBV19 and TRBJ1-5; D gene ambiguous. The germline V and J ends were trimmed by 3 bases and 0 bases, with 6 bases remaining between them. The CDR3 is 14 amino acids. Per germline, CDR1 LNHDA and CDR2 SQIVND (reference sequence). This CDR3 is CASSMWGSNQPQHF. The CDR3 DNA follows: TGTGCCAGTAGTATGTGGGGTAGCAATCAGCCCCAGCATTTT.

J is TRBJ1-1 and V is TRBV7-9, with a weak D call TRBD1 (5 bases). This CDR3 is 14 amino acids long. Germline CDR1 and CDR2: SEHNR and FQNEAQ (reference sequence). V was pared by 6 bases and J by 4 bases, with 15 bases between. CDR3: CASSPPPGGTEAFF. CDR3 in DNA: TGTGCCAGCAGTCCCCCTCCGGGGGGCACTGAAGCTTTCTTT.

This chain uses TRBV6-5 with TRBJ2-7; the D gene is possibly TRBD2 (7 bases). The CDR3 loop spans 13 amino acids. V lost 7 bases to trimming and J lost 3 bases, with 13 bases between them. Germline CDR1 is MNHEY and CDR2 is SVGAGI. CDR3 in amino acids: CASNLGGGYEQYF. CDR3 bases: TGTGCCAGCAACTTGGGAGGGGGCTACGAGCAGTACTTC.

This chain joins TRBV5-5 and TRBJ1-2, with TRBD1 matching 8 bases. The germline gives CDR1 SGHKS, CDR2 YYEKEE (reference sequence). The CDR3 sequence is 12 residues long. Trimming at V came to 4 bases and at J to 4 bases, leaving 0 bases not matched to a gene. For the CDR3, the DNA is TGTGCCAGCAGCGGGACAGGCTATGGCTACACCTTC. Its protein product is CASSGTGYGYTF.

V is TRBV6-5 and J is TRBJ1-4; a possible D gene is TRBD1 (6 bases). V lost 2 bases and J 5 bases, leaving 12 bases between the germline ends. CDR1 and CDR2 (germline): MNHEY, SVGAGI. The CDR3 covers 15 residues. The CDR3 bases are TGTGCCAGCAGTTACAAGGGACAAAAGAATGAAAAACTGTTTTTT. Residues: CASSYKGQKNEKLFF.

This clone was found once. The chain carries TRBV30 and TRBJ2-5; D is uncertain. Germline-derived CDR1 and CDR2 are GTSNPN and SVGIG (reference sequence). The CDR3 has 15 residues. The ends were cut back, 0 bases at V and 7 bases at J, with 18 bases in the middle. The CDR3 nucleotides read TGTGCCTGGAGTGTAGGCACAGACCCAAGGTGGACCCAGTACTTC. Translation gives CAWSVGTDPRWTQYF.

V and J are TRBV19 and TRBJ2-3; TRBD1 might be the D (5 bases). This CDR3 comprises 13 residues. V was clipped by 4 bases and J by 6 bases, with 11 bases between them. CDR1 and CDR2 from the germline V gene are LNHDA and SQIVND (reference sequence). The CDR3 spells CASSTQVSDTQYF. In nucleotides, the CDR3 is TGTGCCAGTAGTACACAGGTGTCGGATACGCAGTATTTT.

The V and J genes are TRBV10-1 and TRBJ2-2, with D maybe TRBD2 (6 bases). The length of the CDR3 is 18 residues. The V and J ends lost 5 bases and 0 bases respectively, with 19 bases between them. Germline V gives CDR1 WNHNN, CDR2 SYGVQD (reference sequence). CDR3: CASSTDVGPGANTGELFF. The DNA of the CDR3 is TGCGCCAGCAGTACGGATGTGGGCCCGGGAGCGAACACCGGGGAGCTGTTTTTT.

The chain has TRBV7-8 and TRBJ2-7; TRBD2 might be the D (6 bases). Germline assignment: CDR1 SGHVS and CDR2 FQNEAQ. V dropped 8 bases and J dropped 2 bases, with 22 bases sitting between them. The CDR3 runs to 16 residues. CDR3 sequence reads: CASGLGGARSTYEQYF. DNA of the CDR3: TGTGCCAGCGGCCTCGGAGGGGCTAGATCAACCTACGAGCAGTACTTC. The full variable domain, completed using reference TRBV7-8 and TRBJ2-7, is GAGVSQSPRYKVAKRGQDVALRCDPISGHVSLFWYQQALGQGPEFLTYFQNEAQLDKSGLPSDRFFAERPEGSVSTLKIQRTQQEDSAVYLCASGLGGARSTYEQYFGPGTRLTVT.

The genes are TRBV7-6 and TRBJ2-5; weak D call: TRBD1 (5 bases). Looked up from germline, CDR1 is SGHVS and CDR2 is FNYEAQ. The CDR3 loop spans 15 amino acids. Trimming left V 4 bases short and J 6 bases short, with 18 bases between. The CDR3 nucleotides are TGTGCCAGCAGCTCACCCCTCAGGGAAGAAAAGACCCAGTACTTC. Protein: CASSSPLREEKTQYF.

The CDR3 loop reads CASSPDSYTEAFF. The CDR3 region has the DNA TGTGCCAGCAGTCCTGACAGCTACACTGAAGCTTTCTTT. The chain uses TRBV7-2 and TRBJ1-1; the D gene is possibly TRBD1 (5 bases). Germline-derived CDR1 and CDR2 are SGHTA and FQGNSA. The CDR3 spans 13 residues. The V end lost 6 bases, the J end lost 3 bases, and 11 bases lay between the germline ends.

The V and J genes are TRBV5-4 and TRBJ2-3; tentatively, D is TRBD2 (7 bases). V was shortened by 3 bases and J by 2 bases, with 19 bases between the two germline ends. In germline, CDR1 is SGHNT, CDR2 YYREEE (reference sequence). CDR3 size: 17 residues. The CDR3 region is CASSSGGLAGVTDTQYF. CDR3 sequence (DNA): TGTGCCAGCAGCTCGGGGGGCCTGGCGGGGGTCACAGATACGCAGTATTTT. Complete variable domain (other parts from reference TRBV5-4 and TRBJ2-3): ETGVTQSPTHLIKTRGQQVTLRCSSQSGHNTVSWYQQALGQGPQFIFQYYREEENGRGNFPPRFSGLQFPNYSSELNVNALELDDSALYLCASSSGGLAGVTDTQYFGPGTRLTVL.

V usage is TRBV10-2 and J usage is TRBJ2-7; TRBD1 agrees at 7 bases. Germline assignment: CDR1 WSHSY and CDR2 SAAADI. The V gene end was trimmed by 4 bases and the J gene end by 2 bases; junction bases not matched to a gene: 8. The CDR3 is 15 residues long. CDR3 in amino acids: CASSVPDRKPYEQYF. Here the CDR3 DNA reads TGCGCCAGCAGTGTCCCGGACAGGAAACCCTACGAGCAGTACTTC.

J is TRBJ2-5 and V is TRBV9; D call uncertain. V was clipped by 4 bases and J by 4 bases, with 17 bases between them. Germline V CDR1 and CDR2: SGDLS, YYNGEE. This CDR3 has 15 amino acids. The CDR3 nucleotides read TGTGCCAGCAGCAAGAAAGCGCACAGTCCAGAGACCCAGTACTTC. Amino acid sequence: CASSKKAHSPETQYF.

V and J are TRBV10-3 and TRBJ1-3, with 10 bases matching TRBD1. Trimming removed 5 bases from V and 0 bases from J; junction bases left unmatched: 7. This CDR3 contains 17 residues. The germline V gene has CDR1 ENHRY and CDR2 SYGVKD. CDR3 region: CAISSGTGDHSGNTIYF. CDR3 in DNA: TGTGCCATCAGTTCCGGGACAGGGGACCACTCTGGAAACACCATATATTTT.

The chain couples TRBV18 to TRBJ1-2; 7 bases line up with TRBD1. The junction had 5 bases not matched to a gene; V was cut back by 3 bases and J by 4 bases. This CDR3 region has 14 residues. In germline, CDR1 is KGHSH, CDR2 LQKENI. The CDR3 region is CASSPGYRGYGYTF. As DNA, the CDR3 is TGTGCCAGCTCACCCGGTTACAGGGGCTATGGCTACACCTTC.

This chain joins TRBV6-6 and TRBJ1-6; D is unresolved. The germline gives CDR1 MNHNY, CDR2 SVGAGI (reference sequence). The CDR3 is 13 residues long. Trimming left V 3 bases short and J 5 bases short, with 5 bases between. The CDR3 region is CASSYQNNSPLHF. For the CDR3, the DNA is TGTGCCAGCAGTTATCAAAATAATTCACCCCTCCACTTT.